The rows below give T cell receptor beta chains drawn from one sample of a study of blood T cell repertoires in COVID-19. Sequencing was performed with immunoSEQ multiplex PCR; in TCRdb, only in-frame clones are kept and a portion is missing. This table has about 160,000 clones, about 91% appearing once. Sequencing was performed on peripheral blood. The receptors were sampled from an older woman who had recovered from COVID-19. Both conserved end residues are part of each CDR3. D genes are given only for firm matches.

D gene	J gene	V gene	CDR3 protein
.	TRBJ1-5	TRBV6-5	CASSYSVGAMPQHF
.	TRBJ2-7	TRBV11-1	CASSLAFGSSYEQYF
.	TRBJ1-5	TRBV6-1	CASSEGAYSNQPQHF
TRBD1	TRBJ2-1	TRBV5-8	CASSTRGQVGEQFF
TRBD1	TRBJ2-5	TRBV28	CASSRGQGAQETQYF
.	TRBJ2-7	TRBV6-5	CASGADRFSYEQYF
.	TRBJ2-1	TRBV10-3	CAISAVLGGLGNEQFF
TRBD2	TRBJ2-5	TRBV9	CASSPRGGSGGPEVWTQYF
TRBD1	TRBJ1-5	TRBV3-1/TRBV3-2	CASSLLGQAVYSNQPQHF
TRBD1	TRBJ2-7	TRBV28	CASSTPWDRSYEQYF
.	TRBJ2-5	TRBV7-9	CASSLVVLAGTYQETQYF
TRBD2	TRBJ2-2	TRBV4-2	CASSQDPLAGGHGELFF
.	TRBJ1-1	TRBV7-2	CASGGGNTEAFF
TRBD1	TRBJ2-3	TRBV2	CASSDLGQGADTQYF
TRBD2	TRBJ2-5	TRBV4-2	CASSQDGRGAPGETQYF
.	TRBJ2-2	TRBV19	CASLRGEAAGELFF
TRBD1	TRBJ2-2	TRBV4-3	CASSQDPRGQGTGELFF
.	TRBJ1-2	TRBV9	CASSVPTAGYTF
TRBD1	TRBJ1-3	TRBV4-2	CASSLPTGLDTIYF
.	TRBJ1-3	TRBV5-5	CASSFPWGVSGNTIYF
.	TRBJ2-3	TRBV4-1	CASSRSHEGTDTQYF
.	TRBJ2-1	TRBV5-5	CASSLSFARRSSYNEQFF
.	TRBJ2-3	TRBV7-8	CASSYRVYRGTDTQYF
TRBD1	TRBJ1-6	TRBV2	CASCLTGLNSPLHF
TRBD1	TRBJ1-5	TRBV7-2	CASSSRTGGSNQPQHF
.	TRBJ1-2	TRBV5-6	CASSPPGYYGYTF
.	TRBJ2-3	TRBV5-1	CASSLAVAWQGSTDTQYF
.	TRBJ1-2	TRBV28	CASSLPGNYGYTF
.	TRBJ1-5	TRBV6-5	CASSYRSTGYGQPQHF
TRBD2	TRBJ2-3	TRBV4-2	CASSQKFRGASGDVSTDTQYF
TRBD1	TRBJ1-4	TRBV28	CASSLTGASSGEKLFF
.	TRBJ1-1	TRBV11-3	CASSSRDRDTEAFF
.	TRBJ1-2	TRBV3-1/TRBV3-2	CASSQQGLGSYGYGYTF
.	TRBJ1-5	TRBV5-6	CASSSRVRAGNNQPQHF
.	TRBJ1-5	TRBV6-5	CASREGLNSNQPQHF
.	TRBJ1-4	TRBV28	CASSPEDKDKLFF
TRBD1	TRBJ2-2	TRBV5-1	CASHQGDDTGELFF
TRBD1	TRBJ2-7	TRBV7-2	CASSLVGPGTGHREQYF
TRBD1	TRBJ2-7	TRBV7-3	CASSWGQGLPYEQYF
TRBD2	TRBJ2-1	TRBV7-3	CASSLTSGRDEQFF
TRBD1	TRBJ1-6	TRBV27	CASSPAGTGSSPLHF
TRBD1	TRBJ1-4	TRBV28	CASRTGTGFNEKLFF
TRBD2	TRBJ2-3	TRBV7-2	CASRPGLAGTDTQYF